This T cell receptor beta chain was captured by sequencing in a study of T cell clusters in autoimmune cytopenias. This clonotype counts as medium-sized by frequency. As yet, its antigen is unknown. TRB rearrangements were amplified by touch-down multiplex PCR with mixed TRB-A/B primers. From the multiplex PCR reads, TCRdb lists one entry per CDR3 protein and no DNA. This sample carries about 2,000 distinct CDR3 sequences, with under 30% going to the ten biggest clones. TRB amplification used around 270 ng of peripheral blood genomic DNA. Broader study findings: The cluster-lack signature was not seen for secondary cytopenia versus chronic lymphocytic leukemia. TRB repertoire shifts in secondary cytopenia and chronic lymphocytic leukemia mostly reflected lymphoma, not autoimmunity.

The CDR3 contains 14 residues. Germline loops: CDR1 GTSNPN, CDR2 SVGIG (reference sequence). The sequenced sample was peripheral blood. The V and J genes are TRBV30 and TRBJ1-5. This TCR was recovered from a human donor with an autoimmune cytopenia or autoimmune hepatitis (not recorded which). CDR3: CAWSVSGADQPQHF.